This is a list of T cell receptor beta chains from one sample in a study of T cell responses to AZD1222 COVID-19 vaccine. Data came from immunoSEQ multiplex PCR; TCRdb stores just in-frame clones and leaves some out. The repertoire holds around 180,000 clones, with around 88% as singletons. The sample was peripheral blood, taken on day 0 of AZD1222 vaccination. These receptors were taken from an adult in good health. The CDR3 runs from the conserved cysteine through the conserved F or W. D genes are given only for firm matches. A row's size may be missing; if present it is once, few, many or a size class.

j_call v_call d_call clone_size cdr3_nt cdr3_aa
TRBJ1-2 TRBV28 . . TGTGCCAGCAGTGTCACAGGGTCTGAGGTATATGGCTACACCTTC CASSVTGSEVYGYTF
TRBJ1-2 TRBV6-5 . . TGTGCCAGCAGTTACCGGACATCCTATGGCTACACCTTC CASSYRTSYGYTF
TRBJ1-1 TRBV6-2/TRBV6-3 . . TGTGCCAGCAGCCGGATAGAGAACACTGAAGCTTTCTTT CASSRIENTEAFF
TRBJ1-2 TRBV28 TRBD1 once TGTGCCAGCGGAGCAGGGGGCTGGAATGGCTACACCTTC CASGAGGWNGYTF
TRBJ2-3 TRBV6-2/TRBV6-3 . . TGTGCCAGCAGCGAGATAGATACGCAGTATTTT CASSEIDTQYF
TRBJ2-7 TRBV30 . . TGTGCCTGGAGGCCCACAGGGAACGAGCAGTACTTC CAWRPTGNEQYF
TRBJ1-2 TRBV7-9 . . TGTGCCAGCAGCGTGGGGTCCTATGGCTACACCTTC CASSVGSYGYTF
TRBJ1-2 TRBV10-3 . . TGTGCCATCACAGCCAGGGAAAACTATGGCTACACCTTC CAITARENYGYTF
TRBJ1-4 TRBV4-1 . . TGCGCCAGCAGCCGGGGGGCAAGTGAAAAACTGTTTTTT CASSRGASEKLFF
TRBJ2-3 TRBV11-3 TRBD1 . TGTGCCAGCAGCCTGGGACAGGGTGCAGATACGCAGTATTTT CASSLGQGADTQYF
TRBJ1-4 TRBV5-1 TRBD1 . TGCGCCAGCAGCTCCGCAGGGGGCGAGAGGGAAAAACTGTTTTTT CASSSAGGEREKLFF
TRBJ2-7 TRBV19 TRBD1 . TGTGCCAGTAGGGATCCGGACAGGCCCTTTATCGAGCAGTACTTC CASRDPDRPFIEQYF
TRBJ1-6 TRBV5-1 . . TGCGCCAGCAATGACGGCGACAATTCACCCCTCCACTTT CASNDGDNSPLHF
TRBJ2-3 TRBV24-1 TRBD2 . TGTGCCACCACGAGCGGGGGGGCGACAGATACGCAGTATTTT CATTSGGATDTQYF
TRBJ1-2 TRBV29-1 . few TGCAGCGTTGACCGGGGGACGGGCTACACCTTC CSVDRGTGYTF
TRBJ1-5 TRBV10-3 . . TGTGCCCGCGGGGGACAGCCCCAGCATTTT CARGGQPQHF
TRBJ1-4 TRBV6-5 TRBD1 . TGTGCCAGCAGAGACAGGGGAGGTAATGAAAAACTGTTTTTT CASRDRGGNEKLFF
TRBJ2-7 TRBV6-2/TRBV6-3 . . TGTGCCAGCAGTTACTCTCAGGGGCATTTCTACGAGCAGTACTTC CASSYSQGHFYEQYF
TRBJ2-7 TRBV7-9 . few TGTGCCAGCAGCTTACAGAGTACCTACGAGCAGTACTTC CASSLQSTYEQYF
TRBJ1-1 TRBV30 TRBD1 once TGTGCCCAAATCGGACAGGGGACCGGCACTGAAGCTTTCTTT CAQIGQGTGTEAFF
TRBJ1-1 TRBV19 . few TGTGCCAGTAGTATCCGGCCCCGAGGGAACACTGAAGCTTTCTTT CASSIRPRGNTEAFF
TRBJ1-2 TRBV5-1 TRBD1 . TGCGCCAGCAGCTTACAGGGGGTCCTCTATGGCTACACCTTC CASSLQGVLYGYTF
TRBJ2-1 TRBV27 TRBD2 . TGTGCCAGCAGTGTAAGGACCCGCGGGGGGCTCGTCTCCTACAATGAGCAGTTCTTC CASSVRTRGGLVSYNEQFF
TRBJ2-5 TRBV2 . . TGTGCCAGCAGTGGGACAGATCAAGAGACCCAGTACTTC CASSGTDQETQYF
TRBJ1-1 TRBV2 . few TGTGCCAGCGAACGGGGACGCCCTAGGGGAACTGAAGCTTTCTTT CASERGRPRGTEAFF
TRBJ2-7 TRBV4-1 TRBD2 once TGCGCCAGCTCTAGCGGGGGGGCTGGGGAGCAGTACTTC CASSSGGAGEQYF
TRBJ1-3 TRBV3-1/TRBV3-2 . . TGTGCCAGCAGCCCCCAAGGAAAGCACGCAAACACCATATATTTT CASSPQGKHANTIYF
TRBJ2-3 TRBV6-5 TRBD2 . TGTGCCACCCTATTAGCGGGGGTTCACACAGATACGCAGTATTTT CATLLAGVHTDTQYF
TRBJ1-5 TRBV27 . . TGTGCCAGCAGCTTCCCTGGTTCGCCCCAGCATTTT CASSFPGSPQHF
TRBJ1-2 TRBV28 . . TGTGCCAGCAGTTTAGGTGGAGGGGACTATGGCTACACCTTC CASSLGGGDYGYTF
TRBJ2-7 TRBV27 . . TGTGCCAGCACAGGGGAATCCGACGAGCAGTACTTC CASTGESDEQYF
TRBJ2-7 TRBV7-8 . . TGTGCCAGCAGCCCCGGGGACTCCTACGAGCAGTACTTC CASSPGDSYEQYF
TRBJ1-6 TRBV5-4 . . TGTGCCAGCAGCCCCGACGGGGGATCAGCGTCCTATAATTCACCCCTCCACTTT CASSPDGGSASYNSPLHF
TRBJ1-1 TRBV6-1 . . TGTGCCAGCAGTGAAGCGCAGAGCCAAGCTTTCTTT CASSEAQSQAFF
TRBJ1-5 TRBV6-2/TRBV6-3 . . TGTGCCAGCAGTTACGAGGCGGAGGTAGGACAGCCCCAGCATTTT CASSYEAEVGQPQHF
TRBJ1-1 TRBV10-3 . once TGTGCCATCAGTGAGGTCACAAAAACTGAAGCTTTCTTT CAISEVTKTEAFF
TRBJ1-6 TRBV7-2 . . TGTGCCAGCAGCTTACTGACGGGGAATTCACCCCTCCACTTT CASSLLTGNSPLHF
TRBJ1-1 TRBV5-1 . . TGCGCCAGCAGCACCCGCCCCACCAACAGGTTGAACACTGAAGCTTTCTTT CASSTRPTNRLNTEAFF
TRBJ1-4 TRBV5-1 . . TGCGCCAGCAGAGCCGAGGGAGAAAAACTGTTTTTT CASRAEGEKLFF
TRBJ1-1 TRBV15 . . TGTGCCACCAGCAGGGCCACCACTGAAGCTTTCTTT CATSRATTEAFF
TRBJ1-6 TRBV5-1 TRBD1 . TGCGCCAGCAGCAAGGACAGGGGGCTAAATTCACCCCTCCACTTT CASSKDRGLNSPLHF
TRBJ1-4 TRBV5-4 TRBD1 . TGTGCCAGCAGCCACCCGGGACAGGGAAATGAAAAACTGTTTTTT CASSHPGQGNEKLFF
TRBJ1-6 TRBV27 TRBD1 . TGTGCCAGCAGTTCTTTAAGTCAGGGGGCGAGTACTAATTCACCCCTCCACTTT CASSSLSQGASTNSPLHF
TRBJ1-1 TRBV7-8 . . TGTGCCAGCAGCTTCGGCTGGAACACTGAAGCTTTCTTT CASSFGWNTEAFF
TRBJ1-2 TRBV2 . . TGTGCCAGCAGTGATAAGTTCCCAGCCACCTTCTATGGCTACACCTTC CASSDKFPATFYGYTF
TRBJ1-1 TRBV10-3 . once TGTGCCACCTCAGGGGCTGTGAACACTGAAGCTTTCTTT CATSGAVNTEAFF
TRBJ1-1 TRBV20-1 TRBD1 . TGCAGTGCTAGTAGGGGGCTCACTGAAGCTTTCTTT CSASRGLTEAFF
TRBJ2-5 TRBV19 TRBD1 . TGTGCCAGTAGGACAGGGCAAGAGACCCAGTACTTC CASRTGQETQYF
TRBJ2-4 TRBV11-2 TRBD2 . TGTGCCAGCAGCTTAAACTTCGGGGCTAGCGGGAACATTCAGTACTTC CASSLNFGASGNIQYF
TRBJ1-1 TRBV10-3 . . TGTGCCATCAGTGAGTCTGTGGCTGAAGCTTTCTTT CAISESVAEAFF
TRBJ2-7 TRBV6-5 . . TGTGCCAGCCAGACCGGGGGGCTCTGGGAGCAGTACTTC CASQTGGLWEQYF
TRBJ1-4 TRBV3-1/TRBV3-2 . . TGTGCCAGCAGCCAAGGTCGGGGCGAGTACGAAAAACTGTTTTTT CASSQGRGEYEKLFF
TRBJ2-5 TRBV3-1/TRBV3-2 . . TGTGCCAGCAGCCGGGGGTACCGAGAGACCCAGTACTTC CASSRGYRETQYF
TRBJ1-5 TRBV9 . . TGTGCCAGCAGCGTCAGTAGCAATCAGCCCCAGCATTTT CASSVSSNQPQHF
TRBJ1-1 TRBV6-5 . . TGTGCCAGCAGTTACGCGGGCCTCCCGACTTTCTTT CASSYAGLPTFF
TRBJ2-1 TRBV4-1 TRBD2 . TGCGCCAGCAGCGTACGCGGGACTAGCGGTCACAATGAGCAGTTCTTC CASSVRGTSGHNEQFF
TRBJ2-7 TRBV7-2 TRBD1 . TGTGCCAGCAGCTTAATGTCAGGACAGGGGTACGAGCAGTACTTC CASSLMSGQGYEQYF